Listed below are T cell receptor beta chains from one sample, sequenced in a study of T cells in localized non-small cell lung cancer. Clones were sequenced by immunoSEQ multiplex PCR, and TCRdb holds only the in-frame ones, with some missing. The table lists over 20,000 clones, approximately 85% of them singletons, with more than 25% in the top ten. The input for sequencing was peripheral blood mononuclear cells, taken before any cancer treatment. Receptors were obtained from a male donor aged 60 or older with stage II lung adenocarcinoma. Both conserved end residues are part of each CDR3.

V gene,J gene,CDR3 protein
TRBV28,TRBJ2-3,CASSFLSGTDTQYF
TRBV2,TRBJ2-7,CASSATSGSIYEQYF
TRBV5-1,TRBJ2-3,CASSLGGILTDTQYF
TRBV5-4,TRBJ1-1,CASSLRANTEAFF
TRBV4-1,TRBJ1-4,CASRHRGSGEKLFF
TRBV5-6,TRBJ1-1,CASSGGYAGDTEAFF
TRBV6-1,TRBJ2-7,CASSVRTGGYEQYF
TRBV18,TRBJ1-3,CASSPPDSSYGNTIYF
TRBV6-5,TRBJ2-3,CASSSGLAGARQYF
TRBV28,TRBJ1-4,CASSSHRQGTNEKLFF
TRBV5-1,TRBJ2-5,CASSRLAEETQYF
TRBV11-2,TRBJ2-5,CASSLGRETQYF
TRBV29-1,TRBJ2-1,CSVVREVDEQFF
TRBV5-4,TRBJ2-1,CASSSTGTSGYNEQFF
TRBV7-9,TRBJ2-1,CASSPGLGLVYNEQFF
TRBV28,TRBJ1-2,CASNRGPTGGYTF